What follows are 31 T cell receptor beta chains derived from one specimen sequenced in a study of shared clonotypes between healthy human individuals. The table came from immunoSEQ multiplex PCR; TCRdb's copy has only in-frame clones and leaves some out. The data show about 670,000 clones, more than 70% seen once. Sequencing was performed on memory CD4+ T cells sorted from blood. Subset of the sample: CD45RA-negative fraction. These receptors originate from a woman aged 25 to 45 in good health.

The chain employs TRBV27 and TRBJ1-1, with no clear D. Trimming stripped 7 bases from V and 1 base from J, with 13 bases between. This CDR3 is 14 amino acids long. Looked up from germline, CDR1 is MNHEY and CDR2 is SMNVEV (reference sequence). The CDR3 DNA reads as TGTGCCAGCACCCCTCGGCGCTCGAACACTGAAGCTTTCTTT. Translation: CASTPRRSNTEAFF.

The chain joins TRBV13 to TRBJ2-1; a possible D gene is TRBD2 (6 bases). The length of the CDR3 is 14 residues. From germline, CDR1 is PRHDT and CDR2 FYEKMQ (reference sequence). V gave up 5 bases and J gave up 10 bases, with 18 bases separating them. This CDR3 reads CASSPGGSGVEQFF. The CDR3 nucleotides are TGTGCCAGCAGCCCGGGCGGGTCGGGAGTAGAGCAGTTCTTC.

This clone was detected once. The chain joins TRBV28 to TRBJ2-2; 7 bases line up with TRBD1. The CDR3 has 13 residues. The trim removed 5 bases at V and 13 bases at J, leaving 10 bases unmatched. Germline V gene data show CDR1 as MDHEN and CDR2 as SYDVKM. CDR3 sequence (DNA): TGTGCCAGCAGTCCCAGAGACAGGGTCGGGCTGTTTTTT. It is translated as CASSPRDRVGLFF.

This chain links TRBV29-1 with TRBJ2-5; D unclear. V lost 2 bases and J 5 bases, leaving 6 bases between the germline ends. CDR3 length: 11 residues. The germline gives CDR1 SQVTM, CDR2 ANQGSEA. As DNA, the CDR3 is TGCAGCGTTGAACCTAAGGAGACCCAGTACTTC. Translating it yields CSVEPKETQYF.

This chain connects TRBV11-2 to TRBJ2-1; perhaps TRBD2 as D (7 bases). This CDR3 spans 16 amino acids. Germline-derived CDR1 and CDR2 are SGHAT and FQNNGV. V dropped 4 bases and J dropped 5 bases, with 18 bases sitting between them. The CDR3 nucleotides are TGTGCCAGCAGCTGGGCGGGGGCGACCTTCAACAATGAGCAGTTCTTC. Protein: CASSWAGATFNNEQFF.

This clone was counted between two and nine times. CDR3 region: CASSSGQGSTDTQYF. The CDR3 DNA follows: TGTGCCAGCAGCTCGGGACAGGGGAGCACAGATACGCAGTATTTT. This chain connects TRBV6-4 to TRBJ2-3, with 10 positions matching TRBD1. V shed 6 bases, J shed 0 bases, and the junction held 3 bases outside the gene matches. Germline V gene lookup returns CDR1 MRHNA and CDR2 SNTAGT. The CDR3 totals 15 residues.

This clone was observed many times. Other DNA sequences in this sample translate to the same CDR3. V usage is TRBV25-1 and J usage is TRBJ2-3; 8 bases are shared with TRBD2. The germline CDR1 and CDR2 sequences are MGHDK and SYGVNS. The CDR3 loop spans 14 amino acids. The junction had 2 bases not matched to a gene; V was cut back by 6 bases and J by 0 bases. The CDR3 reads CASSGRASTDTQYF. The CDR3 nucleotides read TGTGCCAGCAGCGGGAGGGCCAGCACAGATACGCAGTATTTT.

Here the CDR3 reads CASSGQGNTEAFF. CDR3 nucleotide sequence: TGCGCCAGCAGTGGGCAGGGGAACACTGAAGCTTTCTTT. This chain joins TRBV10-1 and TRBJ1-1, with TRBD1 as a possible D gene (5 bases). CDR1 is WNHNN, CDR2 SYGVQD, per germline (reference sequence). Trimming took off 4 bases at V and 1 base at J, with 7 bases between the two ends. This CDR3 region has 13 residues.

This rearrangement joins TRBV18 to TRBJ1-1, with D perhaps TRBD1 (5 bases). Trimming took 3 bases from V and 3 from J, leaving 11 bases between them. The CDR3 spans 14 residues. The germline V gene encodes CDR1 KGHSH and CDR2 LQKENI. CDR3 amino acids: CASSPSQVDTEAFF. In DNA form, the CDR3 reads TGTGCCAGCTCACCTTCACAGGTTGACACTGAAGCTTTCTTT.

This clone was seen just once. The gene calls are TRBV21-1 and TRBJ1-4; TRBD1 is the table's D call, not checked against the DNA. TRBV21-1 is tagged as a pseudogene. The CDR3 runs to 16 residues. CDR3 nucleotide sequence: TGTGCCAGCAGCAAAGTCGGACAGGGGCTTGGTGAAAAACTGTTTTTT. It codes for CASSKVGQGLGEKLFF.

The chain recombines TRBV12-5 with TRBJ2-5; D is possibly TRBD2 (6 bases). The V end lost 1 base, the J end lost 4 bases, and 16 bases lay between the germline ends. Looked up from germline, CDR1 is LGHNT and CDR2 is FRNRAP. CDR3 size: 16 residues. CDR3 nucleotide sequence: TGTGCTAGTGGTTTGGACCCCGCACTGGGAGGAGAGACCCAGTACTTC. Translated, it gives CASGLDPALGGETQYF.

The J gene is TRBJ2-7, the V gene TRBV7-9; D might be TRBD1 or TRBD2, each matching 6 bases. The CDR3 loop spans 15 amino acids. From germline, CDR1 is SEHNR and CDR2 FQNEAQ (reference sequence). The V end lost 1 base, the J end lost 4 bases, and 14 bases lay between the germline ends. DNA for the CDR3: TGTGCCAGCAGCTTAGGGGGGGCCGCGAGATACGAGCAGTACTTC. Amino acids: CASSLGGAARYEQYF.

J is TRBJ2-2 and V is TRBV7-8; TRBD2 agrees at 8 bases. CDR1 and CDR2 (germline): SGHVS, FQNEAQ. CDR3 length: 16 amino acids. With 1 base clipped from V and 4 bases from J, the junction kept 5 bases outside the gene matches. Written as DNA, the CDR3 is TGTGCCAGCAGCTTAGTCGGGAGGGGGGCCACCGGGGAGCTGTTTTTT. Translation: CASSLVGRGATGELFF.

As regards this clone: This sample also contains other DNA sequences that code for the same CDR3. The J gene is TRBJ2-7, the V gene TRBV9; D tentatively reads TRBD1 or TRBD2 (7 bases each). V dropped 2 bases and J dropped 3 bases, with 15 bases sitting between them. CDR1 and CDR2 (germline): SGDLS, YYNGEE. This CDR3 has 15 amino acids. The CDR3 loop is CASSVGEGAFYEQYF. In nucleotides, the CDR3 is TGTGCCAGCAGCGTGGGGGAGGGGGCTTTCTACGAGCAGTACTTC.

The chain is built from TRBV6-1 and TRBJ1-2; weak D call: TRBD1 (5 bases). From germline, CDR1 is MNHNS and CDR2 SASEGT. V lost 5 bases and J lost 0, with 7 bases in between. The CDR3 sequence is 13 residues long. Here the CDR3 reads CASSPGSNYGYTF. The CDR3 coding sequence is TGTGCCAGCAGTCCAGGGTCTAACTATGGCTACACCTTC.

A remark on this clone: One end of the junction is discordant with germline, which a read error may explain. The genes are TRBV10-2 and TRBJ1-1, with TRBD1 as a possible D gene (5 bases). Per the germline V gene, CDR1 is WSHSY and CDR2 is SAAADI. The CDR3 covers 14 residues. Written as DNA, the CDR3 is TGTGCCACCGGGAGGGGTGCGACGTACACTGAAGCTTTCTTT. Protein product: CATGRGATYTEAFF.

As for this clone: In the same sample, other DNA sequences code for this CDR3. CDR3 coding DNA: TGCAGTGCTAGTCCTGGAGTTACGCAGTATTTT. Its translation is CSASPGVTQYF. V and J are TRBV20-1 and TRBJ2-3; the D is unclear. Trimming took off 3 bases at V and 8 bases at J, with 9 bases between the two ends. Germline CDR1 reads DFQATT; CDR2 reads SNEGSKA (reference sequence). The CDR3 covers 11 residues.

The chain carries TRBV19 and TRBJ1-2; 10 bases line up with TRBD1. The CDR3 has 14 amino acids. CDR1 is LNHDA, CDR2 SQIVND, per germline (reference sequence). V dropped 7 bases and J dropped 8; count of bases not matched to a gene: 10. DNA of the CDR3: TGTGCCAGTACTCGGACAGGGGGGATGTTAGGCTACACCTTC. This gives the protein CASTRTGGMLGYTF.

V is TRBV23-1 and J is TRBJ2-7, with a possible D match to TRBD1 (6 bases). TRBV23-1 is assigned to the ORF class and has an uncertain function. Trimming pared 2 bases from V and 2 bases from J, leaving 22 bases between. The CDR3 has 18 residues. The CDR3 reads CASSQVMEQGVIPYEQYF. The CDR3, as DNA: TGCGCCAGCAGTCAAGTAATGGAACAGGGCGTCATCCCCTACGAGCAGTACTTC.

This sequence joins TRBV7-7 and TRBJ2-5; 7 bases are a match to TRBD2. V gave up 1 base and J gave up 3 bases; unmatched junction bases: 5. The length of the CDR3 is 15 residues. The germline V gene encodes CDR1 SSHAT and CDR2 FNYEAQ (reference sequence). In DNA form, the CDR3 reads TGTGCCAGCAGCTTAGGCGCTGGGGGGGAAGAGACCCAGTACTTC. Protein product: CASSLGAGGEETQYF.

CDR3 protein: CASSPTRSTIFGYTF. In nucleotides, the CDR3 is TGTGCCAGTAGTCCAACACGGAGTACCATTTTTGGCTACACCTTC. The gene calls are TRBV19 and TRBJ1-2, with D unclear. CDR3 length: 15 amino acids. Between the trimmed V and J ends, which lost 5 bases and 7 bases, there was a span of 20 bases. Germline CDR1 and CDR2: LNHDA and SQIVND (reference sequence).

Comment on this clone: Compared with germline, one end of the junction differs, possibly owing to a read error. The chain combines TRBV28 with TRBJ2-7; 8 bases are a match to TRBD1. The CDR3 consists of 15 residues. Germline values: CDR1 MDHEN, CDR2 SYDVKM. CDR3: CASSRADRDSHEQYF. The CDR3 DNA reads TGTGCCAGCAGCCGAGCGGACAGGGACTCCCACGAGCAGTACTTC.

The gene calls are TRBV13 and TRBJ1-2; D not resolved. Germline V gives CDR1 PRHDT, CDR2 FYEKMQ (reference sequence). The CDR3 length is 16 residues. V lost 5 bases to trimming and J lost 4 bases, with 20 bases between them. The CDR3 DNA is TGTGCCAGCAGCAATTCGGACCGTCTAAGCGTCTATGGCTACACCTTC. Translation gives CASSNSDRLSVYGYTF.

This chain links TRBV7-2 with TRBJ2-1; 7 bases are a match to TRBD2. With V trimmed by 4 bases and J by 5 bases, 11 bases remained unmatched. The CDR3 is 16 amino acids. Germline V gene lookup returns CDR1 SGHTA and CDR2 FQGNSA. CDR3 sequence: CASSSATGRSHNEQFF. The CDR3, as DNA: TGTGCCAGCAGCTCCGCAACCGGGAGGTCCCACAATGAGCAGTTCTTC.

This clone was counted between two and nine times. V and J are TRBV4-2 and TRBJ1-2, with D unresolved. The CDR3 totals 14 residues. The V end was cut by 4 bases, the J end by 2 bases, with 11 bases between. Germline CDR1 is LGHNA and CDR2 is YNFKEQ. CDR3 nucleotide sequence: TGTGCCAGCAGCCGAGCGGACGGAAACTATGGCTACACCTTC. Translating gives CASSRADGNYGYTF.

The CDR3 coding sequence is TGCGCCAGCAGCTTGGGCTCACAAAACTACGAGCAGTACTTC. Residues: CASSLGSQNYEQYF. The chain has TRBV5-1 and TRBJ2-7, with D unclear. The germline V gene encodes CDR1 SGHRS and CDR2 YFSETQ. CDR3 length: 14 amino acids. The ends were cut back, 0 bases at V and 3 bases at J, with 10 bases in the middle.

This sequence joins TRBV30 and TRBJ2-5; 8 bases are shared with TRBD1. J lost 13 bases, V lost 0 bases, and 7 bases had no gene match. The length of the CDR3 is 12 residues. Germline V gene lookup returns CDR1 GTSNPN and CDR2 SVGIG (reference sequence). CDR3 in amino acids: CAWSVRQGILYF. Written as DNA, the CDR3 is TGTGCCTGGAGTGTACGACAGGGGATCTTGTACTTC.

The V and J genes are TRBV29-1 and TRBJ2-5; 7 bases are shared with TRBD1. The CDR3 sequence is 12 residues long. Germline V gives CDR1 SQVTM, CDR2 ANQGSEA. V dropped 5 bases and J dropped 4; count of bases not matched to a gene: 4. The DNA for the CDR3 is TGCAGCGTTTACAGGGGATCAGAGACCCAGTACTTC. This codes for CSVYRGSETQYF.

The rearrangement joins TRBV6-5 to TRBJ2-1; D possibly matches TRBD1 or TRBD2 (5 bases each). V was pared by 4 bases and J by 6 bases, with 10 bases between. Per germline, CDR1 MNHEY and CDR2 SVGAGI. CDR3 length equals 13 residues. This CDR3 reads CASSSQRGNEQFF. DNA of the CDR3: TGTGCCAGCAGTTCCCAGAGGGGCAATGAGCAGTTCTTC.

The V gene is TRBV7-6, the J gene TRBJ1-5; D is undetermined. The germline CDR1 and CDR2 sequences are SGHVS and FNYEAQ. Trimming left V 1 base short and J 6 bases short, with 7 bases between. This CDR3 comprises 13 residues. The CDR3 DNA reads as TGTGCCAGCAGCTTAGGGCCCCTTCAGCCCCAGCATTTT. It specifies CASSLGPLQPQHF.

This clone was found a few times. V and J are TRBV5-1 and TRBJ2-2; 7 bases map to TRBD1. CDR3 length: 16 amino acids. Germline V CDR1 and CDR2: SGHRS, YFSETQ. The trim removed 1 base at V and 5 bases at J, leaving 8 bases unmatched. CDR3 DNA sequence: TGCGCCAGCAGCTTGACCGGGACAGAAGGGACCGGGGAGCTGTTTTTT. Its protein is CASSLTGTEGTGELFF.